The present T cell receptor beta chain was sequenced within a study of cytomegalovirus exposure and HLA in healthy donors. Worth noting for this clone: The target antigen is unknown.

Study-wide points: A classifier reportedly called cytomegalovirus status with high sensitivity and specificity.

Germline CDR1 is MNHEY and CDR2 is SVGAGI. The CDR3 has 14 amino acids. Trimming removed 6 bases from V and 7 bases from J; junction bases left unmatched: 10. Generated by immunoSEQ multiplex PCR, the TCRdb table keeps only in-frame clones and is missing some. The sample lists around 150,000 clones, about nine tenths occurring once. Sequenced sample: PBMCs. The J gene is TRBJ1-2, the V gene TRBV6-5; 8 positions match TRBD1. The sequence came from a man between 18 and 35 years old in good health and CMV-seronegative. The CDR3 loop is CASRSGGAAFGYTF. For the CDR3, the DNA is TGTGCCAGCAGATCAGGGGGCGCGGCTTTTGGCTACACCTTC.